The 26 T cell receptor beta chains given below trace back to one sample, sequenced in a study of T cell clonality in common variable immunodeficiency. Data came from immunoSEQ multiplex PCR; TCRdb stores just in-frame clones and leaves some out. The data show tens of thousands of clones, with none appearing a single time. The specimen sequenced was peripheral blood mononuclear cells. These receptors were obtained from a person aged 18-70 years in good health.

Ten or more counts support this clone. The read is 3 residues too short to cover the CDR3 end, so that end is filled in from the germline J gene. The gene calls are TRBV5-1 and TRBJ2-1, with D hard to call. Trimming pared 1 base from V and 8 bases from J, leaving 4 bases between. Germline assignment: CDR1 SGHRS and CDR2 YFSETQ. The length of the CDR3 is 11 residues. The sequenced CDR3 bases are TGCGCCAGCAGCTTGAACTATGAG. It codes for CASSLNYE. The CDR3 reads in full as CASSLNYEQFF.

This clone was counted many times. The read gets to within 3 residues of the CDR3 end, and the germline J gene fills in the rest. The genes are TRBV29-1 and TRBJ2-1, with D possibly matching TRBD2 (7 bases). V lost 1 base to trimming and J lost 7 bases, with 11 bases between them. This CDR3 comprises 13 residues. Germline CDR1 reads SQVTM; CDR2 reads ANQGSEA. This CDR3 is CSVEGRGRNEQFF. The DNA read from the CDR3 is TGCAGCGTTGAAGGGCGGGGGCGGAATGAG.

This clone was found many times. With the read ending 3 residues before the CDR3 end, the germline J gene is used to fill in that end. The chain employs TRBV20-1 and TRBJ2-6; no reliable D call. This CDR3 region has 14 residues. Germline CDR1 and CDR2: DFQATT and SNEGSKA (reference sequence). The V and J ends lost 2 bases and 0 bases respectively, with 5 bases between them. CDR3 bases read: TGCAGTGCTAGACCAGGCTCTGGGGCCAACGTC. It translates to CSARPGSGANV. The CDR3, in full, reads CSARPGSGANVLTF.

This clone occurred many times. The read falls 3 residues short of the CDR3 end, and the missing part is taken from the germline J gene. The chain links TRBV4-1 to TRBJ1-5, with 7 bases that match TRBD1. Losses at the gene ends were 0 bases for V and 7 bases for J; bases not matched to a gene: 9. CDR3 size: 16 residues. The V gene's germline CDR1 is MGHRA and CDR2 YSYEKL. CDR3 sequence reads: CASSQDNRGGRQPQHF. Incomplete CDR3 DNA: TGCGCCAGCAGCCAAGACAACAGGGGAGGGAGACAGCCC.

This clone has at least ten counts. The sequence runs out 3 residues before the end of the CDR3; the remainder is reconstructed from the germline J gene. The rearrangement uses TRBV4-1 and TRBJ2-2; a weak D match, TRBD1 (6 bases). Trimming took 0 bases from V and 6 from J, leaving 11 bases between them. The CDR3 totals 15 residues. From germline, CDR1 is MGHRA and CDR2 YSYEKL. CDR3 bases read: TGCGCCAGCAGCCAAGATAGGGGGAAATCCGGGGAG. Translation gives CASSQDRGKSGE. The CDR3 reads in full as CASSQDRGKSGELFF.

This clone was picked up many times. The read comes to an end 3 residues before the CDR3 does, leaving the germline J gene to fill in the end. V gene TRBV4-2 combines with J gene TRBJ2-7, with 7 bases identical to TRBD2. V lost 0 bases, J lost 5 bases, and 13 bases stayed unmatched. The CDR3 extends over 17 amino acids. Germline V lookup: CDR1 LGHNA, CDR2 YNFKEQ. CDR3 DNA (partial): TGTGCCAGCAGCCAAGAGGTCGGGGAGGGCCTAATCCACGAG. Translating gives CASSQEVGEGLIHE. The entire CDR3 sequence reads CASSQEVGEGLIHEQYF.

This clone has a count of ten or more. The observed sequence ends 3 residues before the CDR3 terminus, with the missing tail filled in from the germline J gene. J is TRBJ1-2 and V is TRBV30; 10 nucleotides match TRBD1. Germline CDR1 reads GTSNPN; CDR2 reads SVGIG (reference sequence). Trimming cost V 5 bases and J 2 bases; bases outside gene matches: 5. The CDR3 is 14 residues long. The CDR3: CAWGTGALNYGYTF. CDR3 bases read: TGTGCCTGGGGGACAGGGGCTCTGAACTATGGC.

This clone was seen ten or more times. CDR3 DNA (partial): TGCAGTGCTAGAGATGGAACGGGGGTGACTAAAGAGACC. Translating it yields CSARDGTGVTKET. The full-length CDR3 reads as CSARDGTGVTKETQYF. The V and J genes are TRBV20-1 and TRBJ2-5; D possibly corresponds to TRBD2 (6 bases). Read data end 3 residues before the CDR3 end; the end is taken from the germline J gene. The CDR3 runs to 16 residues. Trimming cost V 0 bases and J 3 bases, with 17 bases left between them. CDR1 is DFQATT, CDR2 SNEGSKA, per germline (reference sequence).

This clone is medium-sized in the sample. The CDR3 end lies 3 residues beyond the end of the read and is filled in from the germline J gene. The V call is TRBV13, the J call TRBJ2-2, with D tentatively TRBD2 (5 bases). Germline V gives CDR1 PRHDT, CDR2 FYEKMQ (reference sequence). This CDR3 region has 16 residues. V was cut by 5 bases and J by 8 bases, with 21 bases left in between. The covered CDR3 bases are TGTGCCAGCAGCGAAGAGGGTTTGGTGGGTTCGGGGGAG. This gives the protein CASSEEGLVGSGE. The complete CDR3 reads CASSEEGLVGSGELFF.

This clone was observed at least ten times. The read gets to within 3 residues of the CDR3 end, and the germline J gene fills in the rest. The gene calls are TRBV10-3 and TRBJ2-1; D may be TRBD2 (7 bases). Per germline, CDR1 ENHRY and CDR2 SYGVKD. The CDR3 loop spans 12 amino acids. The germline V and J ends were trimmed by 7 bases and 7 bases, with 11 bases remaining between them. The chain's CDR3 is CAIKGGANEQFF. CDR3 bases read: TGTGCCATCAAGGGGGGGGCTAATGAG.

This clone was seen ten or more times. Read data end 3 residues before the CDR3 end; the end is taken from the germline J gene. V and J are TRBV12-3 or TRBV12-4 and TRBJ1-4; the D gene is possibly TRBD1 (6 bases). Trimming pared 0 bases from V and 10 bases from J, leaving 15 bases between. CDR3 length equals 15 residues. CDR3 residues: CASSLATGHPRKLFF. Incomplete CDR3 DNA: TGTGCCAGCAGTTTAGCAACGGGACACCCCAGAAAA.

This clone was detected many times. Read coverage stops 3 residues before the CDR3 terminus; the germline J gene supplies the remainder. The rearrangement joins TRBV4-2 to TRBJ2-3, with 14 nucleotides matching TRBD2. This CDR3 spans 20 amino acids. The V gene's germline CDR1 is LGHNA and CDR2 YNFKEQ. V trimming: 4 bases; J trimming: 1 base; junction bases outside the gene matches: 13. The part of the CDR3 DNA that was read is TGTGCCAGCAGCCTCCCACGCCGGACTAGCGGGGGGCCTCGCACAGATACG. The encoded protein is CASSLPRRTSGGPRTDT. The full CDR3 reads CASSLPRRTSGGPRTDTQYF.

This clone was observed many times. Read data end 3 residues before the CDR3 end; the end is taken from the germline J gene. The V gene is TRBV11-2, the J gene TRBJ2-7; weak D call: TRBD1 (6 bases). V was pared by 3 bases and J by 3 bases, with 12 bases between. CDR1 SGHAT and CDR2 FQNNGV come from the germline V gene. The CDR3 loop spans 14 amino acids. The CDR3 loop reads CASSFGGRRYEQYF. The CDR3 DNA, read in part, is TGTGCCAGCAGCTTTGGGGGCAGACGCTACGAG.

This clone has ten or more counts. The read gets to within 3 residues of the CDR3 end, and the germline J gene fills in the rest. The chain joins TRBV19 to TRBJ2-7; 9 bases fit TRBD1. The ends lost 3 bases at V and 5 bases at J; junction bases unmatched: 17. Germline V gene data show CDR1 as LNHDA and CDR2 as SQIVND (reference sequence). CDR3 size: 18 residues. CDR3 in amino acids: CASSITGTGFSTPNEQYF. The CDR3 DNA, read in part, is TGTGCCAGTAGTATCACCGGGACAGGGTTTTCCACCCCTAACGAG.

This clone showed up many times. Read data end 3 residues before the CDR3 end; the end is taken from the germline J gene. V is TRBV18 and J is TRBJ2-1, with 10 bases identical to TRBD2. The V segment lost 6 bases and the J segment 5 bases; nucleotides outside the gene matches: 1. The germline V gene encodes CDR1 KGHSH and CDR2 LQKENI. The CDR3 contains 13 residues. CDR3 residues: CASSSGGDNEQFF. The covered CDR3 bases are TGTGCCAGCTCCAGCGGGGGGGACAATGAG.

This clone was observed many times. The sequenced part of the CDR3 DNA is TGTGCCAGCAGCGTAGATCCGGGTACTAGCGGGGGGGGGAATGAG. Its translation is CASSVDPGTSGGGNE. The full CDR3 protein is CASSVDPGTSGGGNEQFF. The chain employs TRBV9 and TRBJ2-1, with 13 bases lining up with TRBD2. The read ends 3 residues early relative to the CDR3; the germline J gene fills the gap. V gave up 0 bases and J gave up 7 bases; unmatched junction bases: 10. CDR1 is SGDLS and CDR2 is YYNGEE in the germline V gene. The CDR3 is made up of 18 amino acids.

In this sample, this clone turned up many times. The read terminates 3 residues ahead of where the CDR3 ends, so the germline J gene completes it. This chain links TRBV19 with TRBJ1-5; unclear D gene. This CDR3 contains 14 residues. Trimming removed 1 base at V and 3 bases at J, with 7 bases between. CDR1 is LNHDA and CDR2 is SQIVND in the germline V gene (reference sequence). CDR3 region: CASSIVGANQPQHF. The covered CDR3 bases are TGTGCCAGTAGTATAGTCGGTGCCAATCAGCCC.

In its sample, this clone was seen many times. The CDR3 is cut off 3 residues early in the read; its end comes from the germline J gene. This sequence joins TRBV6-2 or TRBV6-3 and TRBJ1-5; possible D gene TRBD1, 6 bases. Germline V gives CDR1 MNHEY, CDR2 SVGEGT. The CDR3 loop spans 15 amino acids. V lost 6 bases and J lost 2, with 14 bases in between. Incomplete CDR3 DNA: TGTGCCAGCAGAACGAACACAGGGCGCAATCAGCCC. This codes for CASRTNTGRNQP. The whole CDR3 protein is CASRTNTGRNQPQHF.

In this sample, this clone turned up many times. Coverage ceases 3 residues before the CDR3 finishes, and the germline J gene fills in the end. The chain links TRBV5-1 to TRBJ2-7; D may be TRBD2 (7 bases). V dropped 0 bases and J dropped 6 bases, with 16 bases sitting between them. This CDR3 region has 15 residues. Germline CDR1 is SGHRS and CDR2 is YFSETQ. The CDR3: CASSLEGGGGSEQYF. The CDR3 bases that were read are TGCGCCAGCAGCTTGGAGGGTGGGGGGGGCTCCGAG.

There are a few counts of this clone. The read falls 3 residues short of the CDR3 end, and the missing part is taken from the germline J gene. This chain joins TRBV7-9 and TRBJ1-2, with 7 bases matching TRBD1. Germline trimming cut 5 bases from V and 3 bases from J; bases unmatched to any gene: 9. The length of the CDR3 is 15 residues. Germline V CDR1 and CDR2: SEHNR, FQNEAQ (reference sequence). The DNA read from the CDR3 is TGTGCCAGCAGCCCGGGGACAGTCAAGGACTATGGC. Its translation: CASSPGTVKDYG. The whole CDR3 reads CASSPGTVKDYGYTF.

At least ten counts were recorded for this clone. CDR3 DNA, as far as it was read: TGTGCCAGCTCACCACCGGGACTCTCATACGAG. This encodes CASSPPGLSYE. The entire CDR3 sequence reads CASSPPGLSYEQYF. The chain combines TRBV18 with TRBJ2-7; D is possibly TRBD2 (6 bases). The CDR3 end is not reached by the read, which stops 3 residues before it; the germline J gene fills it in. V lost 0 bases and J lost 4, with 10 bases in between. CDR1 and CDR2 from the germline V gene are KGHSH and LQKENI. The CDR3 runs 14 residues.

This clone is classed as medium-sized (0.01 to 0.1%). The DNA ends 3 residues before the CDR3 does, and the rest of the CDR3 is filled in from the germline J gene. V gene TRBV20-1 combines with J gene TRBJ2-2, with 12 positions matching TRBD1. Germline V CDR1 and CDR2: DFQATT, SNEGSKA (reference sequence). This CDR3 has 16 residues. Germline trimming cut 5 bases from V and 0 bases from J; bases unmatched to any gene: 4. The sequenced CDR3 bases are TGCAGTGCTTCCGGGACAGGGGGCCCGAACACCGGGGAG. This codes for CSASGTGGPNTGE. The whole CDR3 is CSASGTGGPNTGELFF.

Many counts were recorded for this clone. The CDR3 bases that were read are TGTGCCACCAAGGACAGCTGGGATGAAAAA. Translated: CATKDSWDEK. The full CDR3 protein is CATKDSWDEKLFF. The genes are TRBV6-2 or TRBV6-3 and TRBJ1-4; D is perhaps TRBD1 (6 bases). Coverage ceases 3 residues before the CDR3 finishes, and the germline J gene fills in the end. Per the germline V gene, CDR1 is MNHEY and CDR2 is SVGEGT. The ends were cut back, 10 bases at V and 6 bases at J, with 15 bases in the middle. CDR3 length: 13 amino acids.

Many counts were recorded for this clone. Read sequence stops 3 residues before the CDR3 end, and the germline J gene provides the missing end. The chain carries TRBV29-1 and TRBJ1-4, with D possibly matching TRBD1 (6 bases). From germline, CDR1 is SQVTM and CDR2 ANQGSEA. The CDR3 extends over 15 amino acids. V was clipped by 4 bases and J by 1 base, with 13 bases between them. Incomplete CDR3 DNA: TGCAGCGTTGGTCTGGGGGCGGGAACTAATGAAAAA. It is translated as CSVGLGAGTNEK. The whole CDR3 protein reads CSVGLGAGTNEKLFF.

This clone appeared many times. The sequence runs out 3 residues before the end of the CDR3; the remainder is reconstructed from the germline J gene. The chain has TRBV5-1 and TRBJ2-5, with D perhaps matching TRBD2 (6 bases). V dropped 4 bases and J dropped 5 bases, with 12 bases sitting between them. CDR3 size: 13 residues. CDR1 is SGHRS, CDR2 YFSETQ, per germline. This CDR3 reads CASSRGARETQYF. Partial CDR3 DNA: TGCGCCAGCAGCCGCGGGGCCCGGGAGACC.

This clone was observed a few times. The CDR3 end is not reached by the read, which stops 3 residues before it; the germline J gene fills it in. This chain links TRBV18 with TRBJ1-6; 10 positions match TRBD1. CDR1 KGHSH and CDR2 LQKENI come from the germline V gene. This CDR3 spans 14 amino acids. The J segment lost 10 bases and the V segment lost 8 bases, leaving 8 bases of the junction unmatched. The CDR3 region is CASAGQGTSSPLHF. Incomplete CDR3 DNA: TGTGCCAGCGCGGGACAGGGGACGAGCTCACCC.